One sample yielded the 28 T cell receptor beta chains listed below, sequenced in a study of spatial heterogeneity in lung cancer. Time point given: sample taken at primary tumor resection. TCRdb fed the 5' RACE reads into MiXCR, producing one record per CDR3 protein. The sample includes more than 30,000 distinct CDR3 sequences, approximately 5.2% of them seen just once. This sample comprised PBMCs, obtained at surgery. These receptors originate from a female donor with early-stage non-small cell lung cancer.

The table lists this clonotype with many counts. The chain links TRBV14 to TRBJ1-2, with a tentative D call TRBD1 (5 bases). V gave up 4 bases and J gave up 8 bases, with 14 bases separating them. In germline, CDR1 is SGHDN, CDR2 FVKESK. The CDR3 consists of 13 residues. This CDR3 is CASSPSLRAGYTF. The CDR3 coding sequence is TGTGCCAGCAGCCCGAGCCTCAGGGCAGGCTACACCTTC.

This clonotype has a count of ten or more. The chain joins TRBV5-4 to TRBJ1-2, with 7 bases matching TRBD1. Trimming at V came to 4 bases and at J to 1 base, leaving 7 bases not matched to a gene. Germline-derived CDR1 and CDR2 are SGHNT and YYREEE (reference sequence). CDR3 length equals 15 residues. In nucleotides, the CDR3 is TGTGCCAGCAGCAAAGAAACAGGGGTTAACTATGGCTACACCTTC. The encoded protein is CASSKETGVNYGYTF.

This clonotype was detected ten times or more. This rearrangement joins TRBV4-1 to TRBJ2-7, with D perhaps matching TRBD2 (6 bases). Trimming stripped 1 base from V and 2 bases from J, with 18 bases between. The CDR3 covers 17 residues. The germline CDR1 and CDR2 sequences are MGHRA and YSYEKL. CDR3: CASSQVGGSRAPYEQYF. DNA of the CDR3: TGCGCCAGCAGCCAAGTTGGGGGGAGCAGGGCACCCTACGAGCAGTACTTC.

This clonotype showed up many times. The chain combines TRBV10-3 with TRBJ1-2, with 8 nucleotides matching TRBD1. Germline CDR1 ENHRY, CDR2 SYGVKD. The V and J ends lost 2 bases and 5 bases, in that order; junction bases with no gene match: 10. The length of the CDR3 is 16 residues. The CDR3 coding sequence is TGTGCCATCAGTGAGACCGGGACAGGCTCCCCATATGGCTACACCTTC. The encoded protein is CAISETGTGSPYGYTF.

In its sample, this clonotype was seen many times. The chain carries TRBV13 and TRBJ2-1; D call uncertain. The CDR3 is 15 amino acids. Germline CDR1 reads PRHDT; CDR2 reads FYEKMQ (reference sequence). Trimming removed 1 base from V and 7 bases from J, with 14 bases in between. CDR3 amino acids: CASSLASGLGNEQFF. The CDR3 region has the DNA TGTGCCAGCAGCTTAGCTTCCGGGTTGGGGAATGAGCAGTTCTTC.

This clonotype was counted a few times. The genes are TRBV7-9 and TRBJ2-7, with a weak D call TRBD1 (5 bases). The V and J ends lost 6 bases and 1 base respectively, with 19 bases between them. The CDR3 loop spans 16 amino acids. Germline V gene data show CDR1 as SEHNR and CDR2 as FQNEAQ (reference sequence). The CDR3 region has the DNA TGTGCCAGCAGTACTTTTAGGGGCTACACTTCCTACGAGCAGTACTTC. Translated, it gives CASSTFRGYTSYEQYF.

There are many counts of this clonotype. The V and J genes are TRBV9 and TRBJ2-3, with 9 positions matching TRBD2. CDR1 SGDLS and CDR2 YYNGEE come from the germline V gene. This CDR3 contains 17 residues. Germline trimming cut 0 bases from V and 4 bases from J; bases unmatched to any gene: 9. CDR3 nucleotides: TGTGCCAGCAGCGTAGCTCCGCTAGCGGGGATTTCAGATACGCAGTATTTT. Protein sequence: CASSVAPLAGISDTQYF.

CDR3 protein: CASSDKGTNEKLFF. The CDR3 coding sequence is TGTGCCAGCAGTGACAAGGGAACTAATGAAAAACTGTTTTTT. The genes are TRBV2 and TRBJ1-4, with D uncertain. Per germline, CDR1 SNHLY and CDR2 FYNNEI. The V end lost 3 bases, the J end lost 1 base, and 6 bases lay between the germline ends. The CDR3 loop spans 14 amino acids.

The chain recombines TRBV20-1 with TRBJ2-3; no clear D gene. The germline V and J ends were trimmed by 3 bases and 7 bases, with 8 bases remaining between them. The CDR3 is made up of 11 amino acids. The germline V gene has CDR1 DFQATT and CDR2 SNEGSKA (reference sequence). CDR3: CSASSGNTQYF. The CDR3, as DNA: TGCAGTGCTAGTTCAGGAAATACGCAGTATTTT.

The chain links TRBV6-2 or TRBV6-3 to TRBJ1-3; 7 positions agree with TRBD1. The CDR3 runs to 16 residues. The germline V gene encodes CDR1 MNHEY and CDR2 SVGEGT. The ends lost 5 bases at V and 0 bases at J; junction bases unmatched: 7. The CDR3 nucleotides read TGTGCCAGCAGTATCGACGGACAGGCCTCTGGAAACACCATATATTTT. As protein: CASSIDGQASGNTIYF.

This clonotype has a count of ten or more. This chain uses TRBV12-3 or TRBV12-4 with TRBJ2-5; no reliable D call. The ends were cut back, 4 bases at V and 4 bases at J, with 4 bases in the middle. This CDR3 contains 11 residues. The DNA of the CDR3 is TGTGCCAGCAGTTGGGGAGAGACCCAGTACTTC. It codes for CASSWGETQYF.

This clonotype was seen at least ten times. V gene TRBV20-1 combines with J gene TRBJ1-1; no clear D gene. V lost 5 bases and J 6 bases, leaving 16 bases between the germline ends. The CDR3 runs 13 residues. The V gene's germline CDR1 is DFQATT and CDR2 SNEGSKA (reference sequence). This chain's CDR3 is CSAERDIDPEAFF. The CDR3, as DNA: TGCAGTGCTGAACGAGACATTGACCCTGAAGCTTTCTTT.

In the case of this clonotype: A much larger clone differs by one base, so this may be a read error. The chain links TRBV28 to TRBJ2-5; 10 nucleotides line up with TRBD2. From germline, CDR1 is MDHEN and CDR2 SYDVKM. V gave up 5 bases and J gave up 2 bases; unmatched junction bases: 17. CDR3 length: 19 amino acids. CDR3 sequence (DNA): TGTGCCAGCAGTAACGGACTAGCGGTGACCCTGGGTGGGCAAGAGACCCAGTACTTC. It translates to CASSNGLAVTLGGQETQYF.

Ten or more counts support this clonotype. The chain has TRBV7-3 and TRBJ2-5; 7 nucleotides align to TRBD1. The length of the CDR3 is 14 residues. CDR1 is SGHTA, CDR2 FQGTGA, per germline. V shed 5 bases, J shed 4 bases, and the junction held 7 bases outside the gene matches. The CDR3 nucleotides read TGTGCCAGCAGCCCGACAGGGCAGGGAGAGACCCAGTACTTC. Amino acids: CASSPTGQGETQYF.

In its sample, this clonotype ranks as medium-sized (0.01 to 0.1%). The chain joins TRBV20-1 to TRBJ2-7, with D perhaps being TRBD1 or TRBD2 (5 bases each). V gave up 0 bases and J gave up 6 bases, with 18 bases separating them. This CDR3 region has 15 residues. Germline V CDR1 and CDR2: DFQATT, SNEGSKA (reference sequence). In DNA form, the CDR3 reads TGCAGTGCTAGAGATGAGACCCGGGGCCGGGGCGAGCAGTACTTC. It encodes CSARDETRGRGEQYF.

This clonotype has ten or more counts. The chain recombines TRBV20-1 with TRBJ1-2; D not certain. The CDR3 runs 13 residues. Germline CDR1 is DFQATT and CDR2 is SNEGSKA (reference sequence). With 3 bases removed from V and 0 bases from J, the gap between germline ends came to 8 bases. CDR3 sequence reads: CSARPGANYGYTF. For the CDR3, the DNA is TGCAGTGCTAGGCCAGGAGCTAACTATGGCTACACCTTC.

There are many counts of this clonotype. V gene TRBV2 combines with J gene TRBJ2-3, with 7 bases identical to TRBD1. V was clipped by 4 bases and J by 5 bases; unmatched bases: 9. This CDR3 spans 15 amino acids. Looked up from germline, CDR1 is SNHLY and CDR2 is FYNNEI. CDR3 protein: CASSGGQVMGDTQYF. The CDR3 region has the DNA TGTGCCAGCAGTGGAGGACAGGTTATGGGAGATACGCAGTATTTT.

In its sample, this clonotype was seen many times. The rearrangement uses TRBV25-1 and TRBJ2-5; D gene ambiguous. CDR1 is MGHDK and CDR2 is SYGVNS in the germline V gene. Trimming left V 3 bases short and J 7 bases short, with 15 bases between. The CDR3 is made up of 14 amino acids. CDR3: CASSDATRRGTQYF. The CDR3 DNA sequence: TGTGCCAGCAGTGATGCGACGAGAAGAGGGACCCAGTACTTC.

This clonotype has only a few counts. The V and J genes are TRBV20-1 and TRBJ2-3, with TRBD2 identical over 8 bases. The germline CDR1 and CDR2 sequences are DFQATT and SNEGSKA (reference sequence). The CDR3 has 16 residues. Trimming took 0 bases from V and 1 from J; bases not matched to a gene: 6. The CDR3 here is CSARDPAGAGTDTQYF. CDR3 nucleotides: TGCAGTGCTAGAGATCCAGCGGGGGCGGGCACAGATACGCAGTATTTT.

This clonotype has ten or more counts. The chain couples TRBV30 to TRBJ1-1; 8 bases map to TRBD1. CDR3 length: 13 amino acids. Germline V gene sequence: CDR1 GTSNPN, CDR2 SVGIG (reference sequence). Unmatched junction bases numbered 2, after V lost 4 bases and J lost 1 base. This chain's CDR3 is CAWTGGRNTEAFF. DNA for the CDR3: TGTGCCTGGACAGGGGGCAGGAACACTGAAGCTTTCTTT.

This clonotype has more than one count but fewer than ten. The chain carries TRBV6-1 and TRBJ2-7; D is uncertain. V was trimmed by 8 bases and J by 0 bases, leaving 17 bases between them. The CDR3 is 15 amino acids. Germline lookup yields CDR1 MNHNS and CDR2 SASEGT. This CDR3 reads CASYSGIALSYEQYF. The CDR3 coding sequence is TGTGCCAGCTATTCAGGTATAGCCCTCTCCTACGAGCAGTACTTC.

This clonotype appeared many times. This chain links TRBV7-3 with TRBJ2-3; either TRBD1 or TRBD2 may supply D (5 bases each). Germline CDR1 reads SGHTA; CDR2 reads FQGTGA. CDR3 length: 14 amino acids. Trimming took 3 bases from V and 4 from J, leaving 11 bases between them. CDR3 DNA: TGTGCCAGCAGCTTCGGGACCAAAGCAGATACGCAGTATTTT. Its translation: CASSFGTKADTQYF.

For the CDR3, the DNA is TGTGCCAGCAGGGGGACAGCCAACTCTGGAAACACCATATATTTT. Translation: CASRGTANSGNTIYF. The rearrangement links TRBV12-3 or TRBV12-4 to TRBJ1-3, with 7 bases identical to TRBD1. CDR3 length: 15 residues. J lost 0 bases, V lost 6 bases, and 5 bases had no gene match.

Many counts were recorded for this clonotype. The gene calls are TRBV12-5 and TRBJ2-6; D remains ambiguous. The CDR3 runs to 14 residues. Germline V gene lookup returns CDR1 LGHNT and CDR2 FRNRAP. The germline V and J ends were trimmed by 2 bases and 4 bases, with 6 bases remaining between them. CDR3 loop: CASGLPGGANVLTF. The DNA of the CDR3 is TGTGCTAGTGGTTTGCCCGGGGGGGCCAACGTCCTGACTTTC.

This clonotype was seen repeatedly, ten times or more. Germline and junction disagree at one end, which may indicate a read error. J is TRBJ2-7 and V is TRBV20-1, with 9 bases that match TRBD2. CDR3 size: 15 residues. Germline assignment: CDR1 DFQATT and CDR2 SNEGSKA (reference sequence). The CDR3: CSAHNLAGLTYGQYF. The DNA of the CDR3 is TGCAGTGCCCACAACCTAGCGGGGCTGACCTACGGGCAGTACTTC.

In this sample, this clonotype turned up many times. The chain recombines TRBV4-1 with TRBJ2-7; tentatively, D is TRBD1 (5 bases). The V end was cut by 5 bases, the J end by 1 base, with 9 bases between. CDR1 and CDR2 (germline): MGHRA, YSYEKL. CDR3 length: 13 amino acids. In DNA form, the CDR3 reads TGCGCCAGCAGCACAGGAAGTTCCTACGAGCAGTACTTC. Translation gives CASSTGSSYEQYF.

This clonotype was counted many times. The chain links TRBV4-1 to TRBJ1-1; D may be TRBD1 (6 bases). Germline V gene lookup returns CDR1 MGHRA and CDR2 YSYEKL. CDR3 length: 14 amino acids. V was cut by 4 bases and J by 9 bases, with 18 bases left in between. The CDR3: CASSPSLRDKKAFF. DNA for the CDR3: TGCGCCAGCAGCCCCTCTTTGAGGGACAAAAAAGCTTTCTTT.

The rearrangement links TRBV9 to TRBJ2-1, with TRBD1 identical over 7 bases. The CDR3 runs to 13 residues. Per the germline V gene, CDR1 is SGDLS and CDR2 is YYNGEE. Unmatched junction bases numbered 1, after V lost 2 bases and J lost 5 bases. CDR3 DNA sequence: TGTGCCAGCAGCGTGACAGGGAACAATGAGCAGTTCTTC. Translation gives CASSVTGNNEQFF.